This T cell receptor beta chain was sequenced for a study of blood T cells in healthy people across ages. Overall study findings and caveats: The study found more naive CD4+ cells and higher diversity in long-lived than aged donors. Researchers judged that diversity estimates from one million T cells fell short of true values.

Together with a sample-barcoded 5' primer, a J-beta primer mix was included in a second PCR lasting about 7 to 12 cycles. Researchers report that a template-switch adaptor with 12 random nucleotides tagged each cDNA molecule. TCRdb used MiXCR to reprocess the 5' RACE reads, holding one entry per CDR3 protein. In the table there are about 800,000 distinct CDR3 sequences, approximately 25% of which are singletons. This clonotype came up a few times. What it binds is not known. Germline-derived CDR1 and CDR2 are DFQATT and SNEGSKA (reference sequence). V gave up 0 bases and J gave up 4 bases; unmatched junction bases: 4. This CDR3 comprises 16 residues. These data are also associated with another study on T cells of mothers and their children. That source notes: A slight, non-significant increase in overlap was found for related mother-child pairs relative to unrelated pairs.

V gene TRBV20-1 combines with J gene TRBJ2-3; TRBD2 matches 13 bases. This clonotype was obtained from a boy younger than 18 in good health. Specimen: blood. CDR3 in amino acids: CSARDHGLAGADTQYF. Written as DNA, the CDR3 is TGCAGTGCTAGAGATCATGGACTAGCGGGAGCAGATACGCAGTATTTT.